What follows are 21 T cell receptor beta chains derived from one specimen sequenced in a study of metastatic and nonmetastatic thyroid tumors. TCRdb re-clonotyped the PCR reads via MiXCR. The sample lists 35,000 to 50,000 clones, roughly 31% occurring once. Thyroid surgery had not been preceded by any treatment in any patient. Sequenced: blood. These receptors were collected from a male donor with papillary thyroid cancer or a benign thyroid nodule (not recorded which). Some clones in this sample may be carry-over from other donors' samples.

The chain has TRBV18 and TRBJ1-2; no reliable D call. Trimming shortened V by 3 bases and J by 5 bases, and 10 bases separated the two germline ends. Per the germline V gene, CDR1 is KGHSH and CDR2 is LQKENI. The CDR3 loop spans 13 amino acids. DNA for the CDR3: TGTGCCAGCTCACCCTACCCAGGATATGGCTACACCTTC. Its translation: CASSPYPGYGYTF.

This chain uses TRBV27 with TRBJ2-7; no clear D gene. This CDR3 region has 13 residues. V was clipped by 8 bases and J by 3 bases, with 14 bases between them. Germline loops: CDR1 MNHEY, CDR2 SMNVEV (reference sequence). CDR3 protein: CASSRFLNYEQYF. In nucleotides, the CDR3 is TGTGCCAGCTCAAGGTTTCTCAACTACGAGCAGTACTTC.

This clone was seen at least ten times. The genes are TRBV7-3 and TRBJ1-3; D is unresolved. V lost 5 bases to trimming and J lost 3 bases, with 8 bases between them. CDR1 is SGHTA and CDR2 is FQGTGA in the germline V gene. This CDR3 contains 13 residues. For the CDR3, the DNA is TGTGCCAGCAGCGATCGAGTTGGAAACACCATATATTTT. Protein: CASSDRVGNTIYF.

This clone has a count of ten or more. CDR3 residues: CASKGTVNTEAFF. CDR3 bases: TGCGCCAGCAAGGGGACAGTGAACACTGAAGCTTTCTTT. The chain combines TRBV5-1 with TRBJ1-1, with TRBD1 matching over 7 bases. This CDR3 spans 13 amino acids. After removal of 6 bases from V and 0 bases from J, the junction contained 2 bases not matched to a gene. Germline loops: CDR1 SGHRS, CDR2 YFSETQ.

The rearrangement joins TRBV12-3 or TRBV12-4 to TRBJ2-2; D is unresolved. This CDR3 is 12 amino acids long. V lost 6 bases and J 9 bases, leaving 11 bases between the germline ends. As DNA, the CDR3 is TGTGCCAGCAGACGACTTTCCTGGGAGCTGTTTTTT. Encoded protein: CASRRLSWELFF.

This clone was found many times. J is TRBJ1-2 and V is TRBV5-6; D is perhaps TRBD1 (6 bases). Germline CDR1 is SGHDT and CDR2 is YYEEEE. This CDR3 comprises 17 residues. V was cut by 1 base and J by 0 bases, with 16 bases left in between. The chain's CDR3 is CASSLFGGSYPNYGYTF. For the CDR3, the DNA is TGTGCCAGCAGCTTGTTCGGGGGCAGCTACCCTAACTATGGCTACACCTTC.

This clone appeared a single time. The V gene is TRBV6-1, the J gene TRBJ1-2; a possible D gene is TRBD1 (5 bases). Trimming took 2 bases from V and 8 from J, leaving 12 bases between them. This CDR3 contains 13 residues. Germline CDR1 reads MNHNS; CDR2 reads SASEGT. The CDR3 loop is CASSERLKGGYTF. CDR3 nucleotide sequence: TGTGCCAGCAGTGAACGACTTAAGGGGGGCTACACCTTC.

This clone was counted only a few times. The CDR3 DNA sequence: TGTGCCAGTAGTGCCAGGACAGAAACCTACGAGCAGTACTTC. Translation gives CASSARTETYEQYF. The V call is TRBV19, the J call TRBJ2-7, with D tentatively TRBD1 (6 bases). This CDR3 spans 14 amino acids. Germline CDR1 and CDR2: LNHDA and SQIVND (reference sequence). Trimming took off 5 bases at V and 2 bases at J, with 13 bases between the two ends. The entire variable domain, with the rest obtained from reference TRBV19 and TRBJ2-7, is as follows: DGGITQSPKYLFRKEGQNVTLSCEQNLNHDAMYWYRQDPGQGLRLIYYSQIVNDFQKGDIAEGYSVSREKKESFPLTVTSAQKNPTAFYLCASSARTETYEQYFGPGTRLTVT.

Worth noting for this clone: A read error may account for a junction end that differs from germline. The chain recombines TRBV11-1 with TRBJ2-7; D tentatively reads TRBD1 or TRBD2 (6 bases each). Germline assignment: CDR1 SGHAT and CDR2 FQDESV (reference sequence). The CDR3 is made up of 15 amino acids. CDR3 protein: CASSLALRGEYEHYF. CDR3 nucleotide sequence: TGTGCCAGCAGCTTAGCCCTGAGGGGGGAGTACGAGCATTACTTC.

The rearrangement links TRBV7-2 to TRBJ2-7; 7 bases line up with TRBD1. Germline CDR1 is SGHTA and CDR2 is FQGNSA. The CDR3 has 13 residues. V was pared by 4 bases and J by 3 bases, with 3 bases of the junction left unmatched. CDR3 DNA sequence: TGTGCCAGCAGCTCACGGGACAGCTACGAGCAGTACTTC. This codes for CASSSRDSYEQYF.

This clone was seen only a few times. The junction differs from germline at one of its ends, possibly a read error. The chain uses TRBV9 and TRBJ2-7; D possibly uses TRBD1 or TRBD2 (5 bases each). The CDR3 contains 14 residues. Germline CDR1 SGDLS, CDR2 YYNGEE. The CDR3 reads CDSSLGAGSYEQYF. The DNA of the CDR3 is TGTGACAGCAGCCTAGGGGCAGGGAGCTACGAGCAGTACTTC.

This clone showed up just a few times. Mismatch with germline at one junction end may stem from a read error. The J gene is TRBJ2-2, the V gene TRBV6-5; 10 bases fit TRBD2. The CDR3 spans 18 residues. CDR1 and CDR2 (germline): MNHEY, SVGAGI. In DNA, the CDR3 is TGTGCCAGCAGTTACTCGATTGGACTAGCGGTTTACACCTGGGAGCTGTTTTTT. Translation: CASSYSIGLAVYTWELFF.

This chain uses TRBV7-9 with TRBJ2-5, with 8 bases fitting TRBD2. The length of the CDR3 is 17 residues. With V trimmed by 4 bases and J by 0 bases, 10 bases remained unmatched. CDR1 and CDR2 (germline): SEHNR, FQNEAQ (reference sequence). Here the CDR3 reads CASSSYGASGYQETQYF. The CDR3 nucleotides read TGTGCCAGCAGCTCATACGGGGCTAGCGGGTACCAAGAGACCCAGTACTTC. Full variable domain (outside the CDR3, taken from reference TRBV7-9 and TRBJ2-5): DTGVSQNPRHKITKRGQNVTFRCDPISEHNRLYWYRQTLGQGPEFLTYFQNEAQLEKSRLLSDRFSAERPKGSFSTLEIQRTEQGDSAMYLCASSSYGASGYQETQYFGPGTRLLVL.

This clone was counted a few times. Since a much larger clone is just one base distant, this may be a read error. The chain combines TRBV4-1 with TRBJ2-5, with TRBD2 as a possible D gene (6 bases). Germline loops: CDR1 MGHRA, CDR2 YSYEKL. This CDR3 is 13 amino acids long. V dropped 1 base and J dropped 6 bases, with 9 bases sitting between them. CDR3 bases: TGCGCCAGCAGCCAAGGGGGCGGGAAGACCCAGTACTTC. The encoded protein is CASSQGGGKTQYF.

The chain links TRBV19 to TRBJ2-7; 7 nucleotides align to TRBD2. This CDR3 region has 15 residues. CDR1 is LNHDA and CDR2 is SQIVND in the germline V gene (reference sequence). V lost 3 bases, J lost 4 bases, and 9 bases stayed unmatched. This CDR3 is CASSIGDYGGYEQYF. Here the CDR3 DNA reads TGTGCCAGTAGTATTGGGGACTATGGCGGGTACGAGCAGTACTTC.

This clone was recorded a few times. This rearrangement joins TRBV28 to TRBJ2-1, with a weak D call TRBD1 (6 bases). CDR3 length: 19 residues. Germline V lookup: CDR1 MDHEN, CDR2 SYDVKM. V lost 3 bases and J 5 bases, leaving 26 bases between the germline ends. The CDR3 nucleotides read TGTGCCAGCAGTTTCCGGGCCGGGGCCTCAGGGGTTTTAAACAATGAGCAGTTCTTC. It encodes CASSFRAGASGVLNNEQFF.

On this clone: The conserved final phenylalanine or tryptophan is absent from the CDR3, which likely points to a read error. J is TRBJ2-1 and V is TRBV7-9; 7 bases line up with TRBD2. The ends lost 6 bases at V and 7 bases at J; junction bases unmatched: 9. This CDR3 is 14 amino acids long. Germline V gene data show CDR1 as SEHNR and CDR2 as FQNEAQ (reference sequence). CDR3 bases: TGTGCCAGCAGGGGCGGGGGTTTCGAAAATGAGCAGTTCTGC. Translation gives CASRGGGFENEQFC.

At least ten counts were recorded for this clone. A read error may explain this, as a much larger clone is one base away. This chain uses TRBV19 with TRBJ1-1; 7 nucleotides match TRBD1. Looked up from germline, CDR1 is LNHDA and CDR2 is SQIVND (reference sequence). The CDR3 loop spans 14 amino acids. The junction had 8 bases not matched to a gene; V was cut back by 7 bases and J by 3 bases. The CDR3 DNA sequence: TGTGCCAGTACCCCGGGACAGATGGACACTGAAGCTTTCTTT. This gives the protein CASTPGQMDTEAFF.

This clone was found many times. This chain joins TRBV20-1 and TRBJ2-1; D not certain. In germline, CDR1 is DFQATT, CDR2 SNEGSKA (reference sequence). The V end lost 5 bases, the J end lost 6 bases, and 23 bases lay between the germline ends. This CDR3 has 16 residues. CDR3 sequence reads: CSASNFRRLRRNEQFF. The DNA of the CDR3 is TGCAGTGCTTCAAATTTCCGCCGACTCCGCCGCAATGAGCAGTTCTTC.

Concerning this clone: A clone one base away is much larger, so this may be a read error. The gene calls are TRBV24-1 and TRBJ2-5; maybe TRBD1 (5 bases). The CDR3 contains 12 residues. The germline V gene encodes CDR1 KGHDR and CDR2 SFDVKD. The V gene lost 8 bases and the J gene lost 5 bases, with 11 bases spanning the gap. The CDR3 loop reads CATIGEMETQYF. The CDR3 DNA reads as TGTGCCACCATAGGGGAAATGGAGACCCAGTACTTC.

This clone was observed at least ten times. The chain combines TRBV9 with TRBJ2-1, with D tentatively TRBD1 (6 bases). Trimming pared 3 bases from V and 10 bases from J, leaving 17 bases between. The CDR3 runs 14 residues. Germline V gene sequence: CDR1 SGDLS, CDR2 YYNGEE. CDR3 nucleotide sequence: TGTGCCAGCAGCGCCGGTGCCTTCCAGGGGGAGCAGTTCTTC. Its translation is CASSAGAFQGEQFF. The entire variable domain, with the rest obtained from reference TRBV9 and TRBJ2-1, is as follows: DSGVTQTPKHLITATGQRVTLRCSPRSGDLSVYWYQQSLDQGLQFLIQYYNGEERAKGNILERFSAQQFPDLHSELNLSSLELGDSALYFCASSAGAFQGEQFFGPGTRLTVL.